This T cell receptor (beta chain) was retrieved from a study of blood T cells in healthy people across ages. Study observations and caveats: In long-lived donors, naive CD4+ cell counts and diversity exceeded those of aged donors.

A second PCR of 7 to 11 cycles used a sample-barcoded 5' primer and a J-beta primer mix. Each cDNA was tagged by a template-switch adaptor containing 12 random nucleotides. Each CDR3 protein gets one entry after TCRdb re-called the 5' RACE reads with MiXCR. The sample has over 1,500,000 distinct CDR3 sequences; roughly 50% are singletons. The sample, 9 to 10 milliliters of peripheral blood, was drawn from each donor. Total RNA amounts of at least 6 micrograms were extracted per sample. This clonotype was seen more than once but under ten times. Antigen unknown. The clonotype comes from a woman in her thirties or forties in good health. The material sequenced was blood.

The CDR3: CASSPSGTYNEQFF. The DNA for the CDR3 is TGTGCCAGCAGTCCCTCCGGGACATACAATGAGCAGTTCTTC. The chain links TRBV28 to TRBJ2-1; tentatively, D is TRBD1 (6 bases). V was pared by 5 bases and J by 4 bases, with 12 bases between. The CDR3 spans 14 residues. In germline, CDR1 is MDHEN, CDR2 SYDVKM.